This T cell receptor beta chain was sequenced during a study of blood T cells in healthy people across ages. The junction had 7 bases not matched to a gene; V was cut back by 0 bases and J by 13 bases. The CDR3 totals 15 residues. The V gene's germline CDR1 is SNHLY and CDR2 FYNNEI. Through a sample-barcoded 5' primer and a J-beta primer mix, a second PCR was run for roughly 6 to 12 cycles. TCRdb reprocessed the 5' RACE reads with MiXCR, giving one entry per CDR3 protein. The sample comprises 650,000 to 900,000 distinct CDR3 sequences, 60% to 80% of which are singletons, and approximately 30% rests with the top ten.

The sequence was collected from a young man in good health. V usage is TRBV2 and J usage is TRBJ2-4, with 12 bases lining up with TRBD2. The sequenced sample consisted of blood. The CDR3 sequence: CASSEAGLAGREQYF. CDR3 DNA sequence: TGTGCCAGCAGTGAAGCGGGACTAGCGGGCCGAGAGCAGTACTTC. Full variable domain (missing parts from reference TRBV2 and TRBJ2-4): EPEVTQTPSHQVTQMGQEVILRCVPISNHLYFYWYRQILGQKVEFLVSFYNNEISEKSEIFDDQFSVERPDGSNFTLKIRSTKLEDSAMYFCASSEAGLAGREQYFGAGTRLSVL.